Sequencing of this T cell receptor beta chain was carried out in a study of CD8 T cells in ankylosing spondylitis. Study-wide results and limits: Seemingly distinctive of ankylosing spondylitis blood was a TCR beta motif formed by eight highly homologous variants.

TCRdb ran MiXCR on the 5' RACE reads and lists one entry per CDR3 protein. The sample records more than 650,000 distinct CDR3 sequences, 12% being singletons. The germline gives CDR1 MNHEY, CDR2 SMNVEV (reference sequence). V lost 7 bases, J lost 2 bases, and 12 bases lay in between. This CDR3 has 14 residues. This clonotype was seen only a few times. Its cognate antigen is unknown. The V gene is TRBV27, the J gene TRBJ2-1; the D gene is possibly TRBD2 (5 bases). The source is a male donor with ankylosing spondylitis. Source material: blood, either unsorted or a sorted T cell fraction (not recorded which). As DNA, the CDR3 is TGTGCCAGCAACCACCGGGGTGCCTACAATGAGCAGTTCTTC. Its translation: CASNHRGAYNEQFF.